The 11 T cell receptor beta chains below were found in one sample sequenced in a study of cytomegalovirus exposure and HLA in healthy donors. In the PCR, 60 Vbeta and 13 Jbeta primers were used. Clones were sequenced by immunoSEQ multiplex PCR, and TCRdb holds only the in-frame ones, with some missing. The sample contains some 120,000 clones, 9.5% of which appear only once. The sequenced material came from PBMCs. These receptors were collected from a man aged 25 to 45 in good health and CMV-seronegative.

This clone has a handful of counts. Other DNA sequences in this specimen translate into the identical CDR3. V and J are TRBV10-3 and TRBJ1-5; no clear D gene. Germline V gene sequence: CDR1 ENHRY, CDR2 SYGVKD. The CDR3 extends over 13 amino acids. V was cut by 11 bases and J by 7 bases, with 18 bases left in between. CDR3 nucleotides: TGTGCCGCGCAGGACGGGGAAACGCAGCCCCAGCATTTT. This encodes CAAQDGETQPQHF.

CDR3 region: CASSPRTGSSGNTIYF. CDR3 nucleotide sequence: TGTGCCAGCAGCCCCCGGACAGGGAGCTCTGGAAACACCATATATTTT. The chain carries TRBV7-9 and TRBJ1-3; 8 positions match TRBD1. The CDR3 runs to 16 residues. In germline, CDR1 is SEHNR, CDR2 FQNEAQ (reference sequence). With V trimmed by 5 bases and J by 0 bases, 6 bases remained unmatched.

This clone appeared a few times. The chain is built from TRBV10-3 and TRBJ2-7; TRBD2 matches 11 bases. Unmatched junction bases numbered 6, after V lost 7 bases and J lost 1 base. This CDR3 region has 15 residues. The germline gives CDR1 ENHRY, CDR2 SYGVKD. DNA of the CDR3: TGTGCCATCACCTCGGGACTAGCGGTTTCCTACGAGCAGTACTTC. Its protein product is CAITSGLAVSYEQYF.

The chain is built from TRBV9 and TRBJ1-2; TRBD1 is a possible D gene (6 bases). With 4 bases removed from V and 4 bases from J, the gap between germline ends came to 11 bases. CDR3 size: 13 residues. Germline V gives CDR1 SGDLS, CDR2 YYNGEE. The CDR3, as DNA: TGTGCCAGCAGCCCGAGGACAGTCTATGGCTACACCTTC. Translated: CASSPRTVYGYTF.

In this sample, this clone turned up a few times. The chain combines TRBV9 with TRBJ2-1, with D possibly matching TRBD2 (5 bases). From germline, CDR1 is SGDLS and CDR2 YYNGEE. CDR3 size: 15 residues. The ends were cut back, 7 bases at V and 4 bases at J, with 18 bases in the middle. DNA of the CDR3: TGTGCCAGCGGGAAGGGAGTAGAGATTTACAATGAGCAGTTCTTC. It encodes CASGKGVEIYNEQFF.

This clone turned up a few times. The CDR3 DNA sequence: TGTGCCAGCAAAGTGGGACAGGGGTACAATGAGCAGTTCTTC. Protein product: CASKVGQGYNEQFF. V usage is TRBV2 and J usage is TRBJ2-1, with 10 bases aligning to TRBD1. This CDR3 has 14 amino acids. Trimming at V came to 7 bases and at J to 4 bases, leaving 4 bases not matched to a gene. Germline CDR1 reads SNHLY; CDR2 reads FYNNEI.

The chain joins TRBV4-1 to TRBJ1-5; D possibly corresponds to TRBD1 (5 bases). From germline, CDR1 is MGHRA and CDR2 YSYEKL. V was shortened by 0 bases and J by 0 bases, with 9 bases between the two germline ends. There are 16 residues in the CDR3. CDR3 residues: CASSQDRQGSNQPQHF. CDR3 nucleotide sequence: TGCGCCAGCAGCCAAGATCGGCAGGGTAGCAATCAGCCCCAGCATTTT.

There are a few counts of this clone. V usage is TRBV19 and J usage is TRBJ1-2; tentative D call: TRBD1 (5 bases). This CDR3 contains 16 residues. Trimming cost V 2 bases and J 8 bases, with 21 bases left between them. In germline, CDR1 is LNHDA, CDR2 SQIVND (reference sequence). The CDR3 nucleotides are TGTGCCAGTAGTATAAGTTCGCGGGGAGGGGATCAGGGCTACACCTTC. Translated: CASSISSRGGDQGYTF.

The rearrangement links TRBV7-9 to TRBJ1-1; D unresolved. This CDR3 region has 14 residues. Germline V gives CDR1 SEHNR, CDR2 FQNEAQ (reference sequence). Trimming removed 0 bases from V and 1 base from J, with 6 bases in between. The CDR3 protein is CASSLAEGNTEAFF. The CDR3 DNA is TGTGCCAGCAGCTTAGCGGAGGGGAACACTGAAGCTTTCTTT. The full variable domain, with the rest looked up from reference TRBV7-9 and TRBJ1-1, is DTGVSQNPRHKITKRGQNVTFRCDPISEHNRLYWYRQTLGQGPEFLTYFQNEAQLEKSRLLSDRFSAERPKGSFSTLEIQRTEQGDSAMYLCASSLAEGNTEAFFGQGTRLTVV.

The chain is built from TRBV7-3 and TRBJ1-1; D is unresolved. The CDR3 contains 13 residues. The V gene lost 5 bases and the J gene lost 0 bases, with 7 bases spanning the gap. Germline CDR1 and CDR2: SGHTA and FQGTGA. The CDR3 region has the DNA TGTGCCAGCAGCCGGTACCTGAACACTGAAGCTTTCTTT. Protein product: CASSRYLNTEAFF.

The rearrangement joins TRBV6-6 to TRBJ2-7, with D perhaps matching TRBD2 (6 bases). The CDR3 runs to 12 residues. The V end was cut by 6 bases, the J end by 1 base, with 7 bases between. CDR1 is MNHNY, CDR2 SVGAGI, per germline (reference sequence). The CDR3 sequence is CASSGSSYEQYF. Written as DNA, the CDR3 is TGTGCCAGCAGCGGGAGTTCCTACGAGCAGTACTTC.